A single sample is the source of the 30 T cell receptor beta chains below, sequenced in a study of blood T cell repertoires in COVID-19. This table comes from immunoSEQ multiplex PCR, and its TCRdb copy is limited to in-frame clones, with some not included. The table records 150,000 to 180,000 clones, over 65% of them present only once. The specimen was peripheral blood. These receptors all stem from an elderly man with acute or convalescent COVID-19.

This clone has more than one count but fewer than ten. The gene calls are TRBV5-1 and TRBJ2-3; TRBD2 matches 8 bases. The CDR3 runs 16 residues. The J segment lost 6 bases and the V segment lost 4 bases, leaving 13 bases of the junction unmatched. Germline V gene sequence: CDR1 SGHRS, CDR2 YFSETQ. CDR3 amino acids: CASSRGTSGGGDTQYF. CDR3 nucleotide sequence: TGCGCCAGCAGCCGGGGCACTAGCGGCGGGGGGGATACGCAGTATTTT.

This sequence joins TRBV10-3 and TRBJ2-4; D is perhaps TRBD2 (5 bases). This CDR3 has 14 amino acids. Germline assignment: CDR1 ENHRY and CDR2 SYGVKD. V lost 1 base and J 5 bases, leaving 9 bases between the germline ends. CDR3 sequence: CAISELLEENIQYF. The CDR3 DNA follows: TGTGCCATCAGTGAGTTGTTGGAGGAAAACATTCAGTACTTC.

This CDR3 is CASTTGTGIHEQYV. The CDR3 DNA follows: TGTGCCAGCACGACCGGGACAGGGATCCACGAGCAGTACGTC. This rearrangement joins TRBV18 to TRBJ2-7; 9 bases align to TRBD1. The CDR3 is 14 residues long. Trimming cost V 8 bases and J 5 bases; bases outside gene matches: 10. The germline CDR1 and CDR2 sequences are KGHSH and LQKENI.

J is TRBJ2-3 and V is TRBV6-6; TRBD2 aligns across 12 bases. Germline trimming cut 4 bases from V and 14 bases from J; bases unmatched to any gene: 10. The CDR3 extends over 14 amino acids. Germline CDR1 and CDR2: MNHNY and SVGAGI (reference sequence). DNA for the CDR3: TGTGCCAGCAGTTTGACTAGCGGGGGCTCTAGATGGTATTTT. Amino acids: CASSLTSGGSRWYF.

The J gene is TRBJ1-2, the V gene TRBV7-9; 7 bases fit TRBD1. Germline V CDR1 and CDR2: SEHNR, FQNEAQ (reference sequence). The CDR3 covers 14 residues. V lost 5 bases and J lost 1; bases outside the gene matches: 4. CDR3 sequence: CASSTGTDNYGYTF. The CDR3 coding sequence is TGTGCCAGCAGCACAGGGACAGATAACTATGGCTACACCTTC.

The chain joins TRBV18 to TRBJ1-4; 8 bases align to TRBD1. J was trimmed by 8 bases and V by 3 bases; bases with no gene match: 2. The length of the CDR3 is 13 residues. Germline V lookup: CDR1 KGHSH, CDR2 LQKENI. The CDR3 coding sequence is TGTGCCAGCTCACCTACAGGGGGAGAAAAACTGTTTTTT. Translating it yields CASSPTGGEKLFF.

This sequence joins TRBV2 and TRBJ2-3; 12 bases are shared with TRBD1. From germline, CDR1 is SNHLY and CDR2 FYNNEI. J lost 2 bases, V lost 8 bases, and 14 bases had no gene match. The CDR3 runs to 18 residues. The CDR3 protein is CASDPGTGGGWVTDTQYF. CDR3 DNA sequence: TGTGCCAGCGACCCCGGGACAGGGGGCGGTTGGGTCACAGATACGCAGTATTTT.

J is TRBJ2-5 and V is TRBV2; 8 bases line up with TRBD1. With 6 bases clipped from V and 2 bases from J, the junction kept 11 bases outside the gene matches. The germline gives CDR1 SNHLY, CDR2 FYNNEI. There are 16 residues in the CDR3. The CDR3 nucleotides are TGTGCCAGCAGGAGGGATGTACAGGGGGGACAAGAGACCCAGTACTTC. Its protein is CASRRDVQGGQETQYF.

V gene TRBV19 combines with J gene TRBJ1-2, with 7 nucleotides matching TRBD1. The CDR3 is 16 amino acids. Per the germline V gene, CDR1 is LNHDA and CDR2 is SQIVND (reference sequence). The J segment lost 0 bases and the V segment lost 8 bases, leaving 12 bases of the junction unmatched. The CDR3: CASQGVRASPNYGYTF. The CDR3 DNA reads TGTGCCAGTCAGGGGGTGAGGGCCTCACCTAACTATGGCTACACCTTC.

This clone came up a few times. The chain is built from TRBV23-1 and TRBJ1-5; 11 bases match TRBD1. TRBV23-1 is an ORF, with its function uncertain. The CDR3 extends over 16 amino acids. The J segment lost 7 bases and the V segment lost 0 bases, leaving 5 bases of the junction unmatched. The CDR3 spells CASSQSGQGAKQPQHF. CDR3 in DNA: TGCGCCAGCAGTCAATCTGGACAGGGGGCCAAACAGCCCCAGCATTTT.

V is TRBV5-4 and J is TRBJ2-7; TRBD1 might be the D (5 bases). V lost 3 bases to trimming and J lost 2 bases, with 12 bases between them. CDR1 SGHNT and CDR2 YYREEE come from the germline V gene (reference sequence). This CDR3 has 14 residues. The CDR3 nucleotides read TGTGCCAGCAGCTCAGGGTTTTCAACCTACGAGCAGTACGTC. Encoded protein: CASSSGFSTYEQYV.

This clone was found once. Given the absence of the conserved phenylalanine or tryptophan at the CDR3 end, a read error is likely. Because the CDR3's place on the DNA is in doubt, the DNA is left out and the CDR3 is given as listed by TCRdb. The genes are TRBV24-1 and TRBJ2-2; the table names TRBD1, a call not compared with the DNA. Germline V lookup: CDR1 KGHDR, CDR2 SFDVKD. The CDR3 contains 14 residues when both ends are counted. The CDR3 spells CATSLDRAPGSCFL.

The gene calls are TRBV24-1 and TRBJ2-6, with 8 bases that match TRBD1. Per the germline V gene, CDR1 is KGHDR and CDR2 is SFDVKD. The CDR3 is 16 amino acids. Trimming at V came to 10 bases and at J to 0 bases, leaving 7 bases not matched to a gene. The CDR3 bases are TGTGCCACTCCGGGACAGGCGGCCTCTGGGGCCAACGTCCTGACTTTC. The encoded protein is CATPGQAASGANVLTF.

This clone was picked up a small number of times. V usage is TRBV18 and J usage is TRBJ2-5, with 9 bases matching TRBD2. This CDR3 spans 16 amino acids. V shed 2 bases, J shed 11 bases, and the junction held 15 bases outside the gene matches. Germline CDR1 KGHSH, CDR2 LQKENI. CDR3 coding DNA: TGTGCCAGCTCACCAGCCCGGGGAGCGGGGGGCGAAGATCAGTACTTC. Translation: CASSPARGAGGEDQYF.

The CDR3 spells CASSYQSRGPRAWEETQYF. For the CDR3, the DNA is TGCGCCAGCAGCTACCAATCCAGGGGCCCGCGGGCTTGGGAAGAGACCCAGTACTTC. The chain recombines TRBV10-1 with TRBJ2-5; D perhaps matches TRBD1 (6 bases). Germline V gives CDR1 WNHNN, CDR2 SYGVQD (reference sequence). Between the trimmed V and J ends, which lost 6 bases and 3 bases, there was a span of 29 bases. This CDR3 has 19 amino acids.

This chain uses TRBV29-1 with TRBJ2-1, with 7 bases fitting TRBD1. Germline-derived CDR1 and CDR2 are SQVTM and ANQGSEA. The J segment lost 3 bases and the V segment lost 7 bases, leaving 12 bases of the junction unmatched. The CDR3 runs 15 residues. CDR3 sequence (DNA): TGCAGCGCCCGCGGTACAGGGGCATTCTACAATGAGCAGTTCTTC. Protein product: CSARGTGAFYNEQFF.

The chain has TRBV5-1 and TRBJ2-1, with 9 positions matching TRBD1. This CDR3 comprises 17 residues. V was pared by 4 bases and J by 7 bases, with 15 bases of the junction left unmatched. In germline, CDR1 is SGHRS, CDR2 YFSETQ. CDR3 nucleotides: TGCGCCAGCAGCCCACCTGTGACAGGGGGAGGAATGAATGAGCAGTTCTTC. As protein: CASSPPVTGGGMNEQFF.

The sample holds a few counts of this clone. CDR3 coding DNA: TGTGCCAGCAGCCAATCCCTAGCGGGGGCGAACACCGGGGAGCTGTTTTTT. Translation gives CASSQSLAGANTGELFF. The V and J genes are TRBV4-2 and TRBJ2-2; 10 bases line up with TRBD2. V was clipped by 2 bases and J by 0 bases; unmatched bases: 3. This CDR3 spans 17 amino acids. Germline V gene data show CDR1 as LGHNA and CDR2 as YNFKEQ.

The V and J genes are TRBV9 and TRBJ1-2; a weak D match, TRBD1 (6 bases). The CDR3 totals 17 residues. Germline V lookup: CDR1 SGDLS, CDR2 YYNGEE. Trimming took off 4 bases at V and 4 bases at J, with 23 bases between the two ends. For the CDR3, the DNA is TGTGCCAGCAGCCCCATCCCCGGGGGGGGGCTTGGCTATGGCTACACCTTC. Translation: CASSPIPGGGLGYGYTF. Full variable domain (missing parts from reference TRBV9 and TRBJ1-2): DSGVTQTPKHLITATGQRVTLRCSPRSGDLSVYWYQQSLDQGLQFLIQYYNGEERAKGNILERFSAQQFPDLHSELNLSSLELGDSALYFCASSPIPGGGLGYGYTFGSGTRLTVV.

CDR3 residues: CASRTGGGNQPQHF. CDR3 coding DNA: TGTGCCAGTAGGACAGGGGGAGGCAATCAGCCCCAGCATTTT. The V and J genes are TRBV19 and TRBJ1-5, with 9 nucleotides matching TRBD1. CDR1 is LNHDA, CDR2 SQIVND, per germline (reference sequence). The V and J ends lost 6 bases and 2 bases, in that order; junction bases with no gene match: 2. This CDR3 has 14 residues.

The chain links TRBV6-5 to TRBJ2-1; TRBD1 might be the D (6 bases). The CDR3 consists of 14 residues. CDR1 is MNHEY and CDR2 is SVGAGI in the germline V gene. Trimming cost V 8 bases and J 6 bases, with 17 bases left between them. The CDR3 reads CASLGSGASNEQFF. Written as DNA, the CDR3 is TGTGCCAGCTTAGGTTCAGGGGCGAGCAATGAGCAGTTCTTC.

The chain employs TRBV7-9 and TRBJ1-2, with no clear D. CDR1 and CDR2 from the germline V gene are SEHNR and FQNEAQ (reference sequence). Trimming stripped 1 base from V and 2 bases from J, with 8 bases between. This CDR3 spans 14 amino acids. CDR3 residues: CASSLDRSNYGYTF. The DNA for the CDR3 is TGTGCCAGCAGCTTAGATCGGTCGAACTATGGCTACACCTTC.

The rearrangement uses TRBV11-2 and TRBJ2-2, with D perhaps matching TRBD1 (6 bases). Per germline, CDR1 SGHAT and CDR2 FQNNGV. Trimming removed 0 bases at V and 14 bases at J, with 13 bases between. The CDR3 runs to 13 residues. The CDR3 nucleotides are TGTGCCAGCAGCTTAGATCGGCAGGGGAGACTGTTTTTT. It encodes CASSLDRQGRLFF.

The chain uses TRBV7-8 and TRBJ1-5; TRBD1 agrees at 9 bases. V shed 1 base and J 7 bases; nucleotides not matched to a gene: 5. Germline V lookup: CDR1 SGHVS, CDR2 FQNEAQ. The CDR3 is 15 amino acids. In nucleotides, the CDR3 is TGTGCCAGCAGCTTAGGAAGGACAGGGGACCAGCCCCAGCATTTT. It specifies CASSLGRTGDQPQHF.

This clone was recorded once. J is TRBJ2-3 and V is TRBV6-4; D call uncertain. The V end lost 8 bases, the J end lost 6 bases, and 9 bases lay between the germline ends. Germline V lookup: CDR1 MRHNA, CDR2 SNTAGT. The CDR3 has 11 amino acids. The CDR3 coding sequence is TGTGCCAGCCAGCTCGGGGATACGCAGTATTTT. Translating it yields CASQLGDTQYF.

V usage is TRBV7-6 and J usage is TRBJ2-1; D gene uncertain. This CDR3 spans 15 amino acids. CDR1 and CDR2 (germline): SGHVS, FNYEAQ. Trimming pared 5 bases from V and 2 bases from J, leaving 13 bases between. The CDR3 loop reads CASSLQALTYNEQFF. In DNA form, the CDR3 reads TGTGCCAGCAGCCTGCAAGCCCTAACCTACAATGAGCAGTTCTTC. The whole variable domain, filled in from reference TRBV7-6 and TRBJ2-1, reads GAGVSQSPRYKVTKRGQDVALRCDPISGHVSLYWYRQALGQGPEFLTYFNYEAQQDKSGLPNDRFSAERPEGSISTLTIQRTEQRDSAMYRCASSLQALTYNEQFFGPGTRLTVL.

In this sample, this clone turned up a few times. The CDR3 sequence is CASSLERLRGGTDTQYF. CDR3 DNA: TGTGCCAGCAGCTTAGAGAGGTTGCGGGGGGGCACAGATACGCAGTATTTT. The chain has TRBV11-3 and TRBJ2-3, with TRBD2 matching 8 bases. V trimming: 0 bases; J trimming: 1 base; junction bases outside the gene matches: 6. This CDR3 has 17 residues. Germline CDR1 is SGHNT and CDR2 is YENEEA.

The chain links TRBV18 to TRBJ1-2, with 8 bases that match TRBD1. CDR1 and CDR2 from the germline V gene are KGHSH and LQKENI. The CDR3 spans 15 residues. After removal of 6 bases from V and 3 bases from J, the junction contained 9 bases not matched to a gene. The CDR3 DNA follows: TGTGCCAGCTCGACGAACGGACAGGGAGACTATGGCTACACCTTC. As protein: CASSTNGQGDYGYTF.

V is TRBV29-1 and J is TRBJ1-1, with D perhaps TRBD1 (5 bases). CDR1 and CDR2 (germline): SQVTM, ANQGSEA. The CDR3 extends over 12 amino acids. Trimming removed 0 bases from V and 10 bases from J, with 12 bases in between. DNA of the CDR3: TGCAGCGTTGAAGAGGGGAGGGGAGGAGCTTTCTTT. Its translation: CSVEEGRGGAFF.

This chain links TRBV7-6 with TRBJ1-6, with D uncertain. V lost 1 base and J lost 6, with 10 bases in between. The CDR3 contains 15 residues. The germline V gene has CDR1 SGHVS and CDR2 FNYEAQ. The CDR3 DNA follows: TGTGCCAGCAGCTTAGGACTCGGTCCTAATTCACCCCTCCACTTT. Translating gives CASSLGLGPNSPLHF.